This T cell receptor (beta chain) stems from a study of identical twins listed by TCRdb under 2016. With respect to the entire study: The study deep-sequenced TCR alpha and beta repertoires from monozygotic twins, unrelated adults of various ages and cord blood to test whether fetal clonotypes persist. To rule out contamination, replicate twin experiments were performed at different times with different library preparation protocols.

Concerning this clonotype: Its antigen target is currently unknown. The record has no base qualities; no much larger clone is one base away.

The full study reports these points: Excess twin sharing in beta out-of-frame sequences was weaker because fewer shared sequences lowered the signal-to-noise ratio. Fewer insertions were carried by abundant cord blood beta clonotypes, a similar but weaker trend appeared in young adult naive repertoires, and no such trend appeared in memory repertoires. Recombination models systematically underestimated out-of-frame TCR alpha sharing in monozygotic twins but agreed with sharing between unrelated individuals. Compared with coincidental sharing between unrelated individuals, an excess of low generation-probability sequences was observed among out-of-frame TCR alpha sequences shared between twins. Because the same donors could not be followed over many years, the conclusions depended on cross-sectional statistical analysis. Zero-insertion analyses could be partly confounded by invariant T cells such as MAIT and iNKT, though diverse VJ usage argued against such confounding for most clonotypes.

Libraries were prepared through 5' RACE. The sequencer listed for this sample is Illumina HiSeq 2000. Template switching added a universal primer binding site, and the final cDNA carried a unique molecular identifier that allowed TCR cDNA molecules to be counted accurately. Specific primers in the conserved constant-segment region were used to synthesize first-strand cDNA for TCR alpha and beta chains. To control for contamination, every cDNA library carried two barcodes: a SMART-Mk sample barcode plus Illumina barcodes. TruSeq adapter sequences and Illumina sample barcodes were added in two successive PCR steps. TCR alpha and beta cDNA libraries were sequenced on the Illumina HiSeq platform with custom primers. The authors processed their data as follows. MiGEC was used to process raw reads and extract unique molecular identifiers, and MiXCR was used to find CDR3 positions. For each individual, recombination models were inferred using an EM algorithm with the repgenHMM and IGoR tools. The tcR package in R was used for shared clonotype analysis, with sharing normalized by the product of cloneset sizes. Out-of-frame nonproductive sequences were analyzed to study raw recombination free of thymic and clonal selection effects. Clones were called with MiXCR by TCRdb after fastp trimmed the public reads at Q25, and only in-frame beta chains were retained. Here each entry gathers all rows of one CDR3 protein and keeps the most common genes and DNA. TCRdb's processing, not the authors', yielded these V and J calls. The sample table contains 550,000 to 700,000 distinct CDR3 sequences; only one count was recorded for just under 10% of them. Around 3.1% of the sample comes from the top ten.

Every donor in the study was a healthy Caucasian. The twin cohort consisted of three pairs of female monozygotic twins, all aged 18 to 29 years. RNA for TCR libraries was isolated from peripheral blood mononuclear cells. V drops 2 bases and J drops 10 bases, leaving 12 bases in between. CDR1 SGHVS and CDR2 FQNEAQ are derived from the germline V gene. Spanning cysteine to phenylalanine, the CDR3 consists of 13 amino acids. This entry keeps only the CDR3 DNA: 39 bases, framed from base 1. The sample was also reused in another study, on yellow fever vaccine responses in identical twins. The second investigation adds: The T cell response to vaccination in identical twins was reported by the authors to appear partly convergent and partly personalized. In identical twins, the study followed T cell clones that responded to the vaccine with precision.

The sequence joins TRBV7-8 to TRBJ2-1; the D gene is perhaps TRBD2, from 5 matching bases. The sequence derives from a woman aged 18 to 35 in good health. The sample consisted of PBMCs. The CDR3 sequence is CASSLNSGVEQFF. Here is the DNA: TGTGCCAGCAGCTTAAATTCCGGGGTCGAGCAGTTCTTC.